Presented here are 22 T cell receptor beta chains from one specimen sequenced in a study of blood T cell repertoires in COVID-19. Data came from immunoSEQ multiplex PCR; TCRdb stores just in-frame clones and leaves some out. Of approximately 210,000 clones in the sample, 84% were seen once. Sequencing was carried out using peripheral blood. Receptor source: a woman between 65 and 79 years old with active or convalescent COVID-19.

This chain joins TRBV19 and TRBJ2-1; 8 positions match TRBD1. The V and J ends lost 5 bases and 7 bases, in that order; junction bases with no gene match: 4. The CDR3 has 13 residues. In germline, CDR1 is LNHDA, CDR2 SQIVND (reference sequence). The CDR3 nucleotides read TGTGCCAGTAGTGCCAGACAGGGGAATGAGCAGTTCTTC. Amino acid sequence: CASSARQGNEQFF. The full variable domain, with the rest looked up from reference TRBV19 and TRBJ2-1, is DGGITQSPKYLFRKEGQNVTLSCEQNLNHDAMYWYRQDPGQGLRLIYYSQIVNDFQKGDIAEGYSVSREKKESFPLTVTSAQKNPTAFYLCASSARQGNEQFFGPGTRLTVL.

This chain connects TRBV27 to TRBJ2-7; 9 nucleotides line up with TRBD2. The CDR3 extends over 16 amino acids. V lost 2 bases, J lost 1 base, and 6 bases stayed unmatched. The germline gives CDR1 MNHEY, CDR2 SMNVEV (reference sequence). This chain's CDR3 is CASSLTLAGKSYEQYF. The CDR3 nucleotides are TGTGCCAGCAGTTTAACGCTAGCGGGGAAGTCCTACGAGCAGTACTTC.

V and J are TRBV2 and TRBJ2-3; D gene unclear. Germline V CDR1 and CDR2: SNHLY, FYNNEI. Trimming shortened V by 4 bases and J by 0 bases, and 14 bases separated the two germline ends. CDR3 length: 16 amino acids. As DNA, the CDR3 is TGTGCCAGCAGTGTCGAACACCCCGTCAGCACAGATACGCAGTATTTT. Its protein is CASSVEHPVSTDTQYF. The full variable domain, rest sourced from reference TRBV2 and TRBJ2-3, is EPEVTQTPSHQVTQMGQEVILRCVPISNHLYFYWYRQILGQKVEFLVSFYNNEISEKSEIFDDQFSVERPDGSNFTLKIRSTKLEDSAMYFCASSVEHPVSTDTQYFGPGTRLTVL.

This chain connects TRBV6-2 or TRBV6-3 to TRBJ2-7, with TRBD2 matching 11 bases. Per germline, CDR1 MNHEY and CDR2 SVGEGT. The trim removed 5 bases at V and 5 bases at J, leaving 14 bases unmatched. The CDR3 length is 17 residues. CDR3 residues: CASSTSTGTSGYNEQYF. The CDR3 DNA sequence: TGTGCCAGCAGTACGTCAACCGGGACTAGCGGCTACAACGAGCAGTACTTC.

This clone was seen just once. This rearrangement joins TRBV2 to TRBJ2-7, with TRBD2 matching 7 bases. The CDR3 extends over 14 amino acids. V lost 4 bases and J lost 4; bases outside the gene matches: 7. From germline, CDR1 is SNHLY and CDR2 FYNNEI. The CDR3 spells CASSGEGLMYEQYF. CDR3 nucleotides: TGTGCCAGCAGTGGGGAGGGACTGATGTACGAGCAGTACTTC. Supplemented by reference TRBV2 and TRBJ2-7, the full variable domain reads EPEVTQTPSHQVTQMGQEVILRCVPISNHLYFYWYRQILGQKVEFLVSFYNNEISEKSEIFDDQFSVERPDGSNFTLKIRSTKLEDSAMYFCASSGEGLMYEQYFGPGTRLTVT.

The genes are TRBV2 and TRBJ2-6, with 10 bases identical to TRBD1. Germline lookup yields CDR1 SNHLY and CDR2 FYNNEI. CDR3 length equals 16 residues. Trimming removed 4 bases from V and 4 bases from J; junction bases left unmatched: 4. CDR3 sequence reads: CASSGQGAAGANVLTF. CDR3 DNA: TGTGCCAGCAGTGGACAGGGGGCGGCAGGGGCCAACGTCCTGACTTTC.

The CDR3 DNA reads TGTGCCAGCTCACCACGGGATACAGGGGCCTACGAGCAGTACTTC. Residues: CASSPRDTGAYEQYF. V usage is TRBV18 and J usage is TRBJ2-7; 7 positions match TRBD1. Unmatched junction bases numbered 5, after V lost 1 base and J lost 2 bases. The CDR3 has 15 residues. The germline gives CDR1 KGHSH, CDR2 LQKENI.

The chain joins TRBV4-1 to TRBJ1-1; maybe TRBD1 (6 bases). The CDR3 contains 15 residues. V gave up 3 bases and J gave up 0 bases, with 11 bases separating them. Germline V gene data show CDR1 as MGHRA and CDR2 as YSYEKL. CDR3 nucleotide sequence: TGCGCCAGCAGCCACTTAAGGGGGATGAACACTGAAGCTTTCTTT. Translation: CASSHLRGMNTEAFF.

V usage is TRBV28 and J usage is TRBJ1-4; 7 bases are shared with TRBD1. The CDR3 sequence is 17 residues long. The V gene end was trimmed by 5 bases and the J gene end by 4 bases; junction bases not matched to a gene: 13. CDR1 is MDHEN, CDR2 SYDVKM, per germline. The CDR3 DNA is TGTGCCAGCAGTACGATCCAAGGACAGGCGTATAATGAAAAACTGTTTTTT. The encoded protein is CASSTIQGQAYNEKLFF.

This rearrangement joins TRBV6-5 to TRBJ2-3; D is unclear. CDR1 is MNHEY and CDR2 is SVGAGI in the germline V gene. V gave up 4 bases and J gave up 6 bases, with 11 bases separating them. The CDR3 consists of 13 residues. The CDR3 sequence is CASSSRGWDTQYF. The CDR3, as DNA: TGTGCCAGCAGTTCCCGAGGTTGGGATACGCAGTATTTT.

This clone was observed a few times. The J gene is TRBJ1-1, the V gene TRBV28; D ambiguous. Germline V lookup: CDR1 MDHEN, CDR2 SYDVKM. The V end was cut by 7 bases, the J end by 1 base, with 13 bases between. The CDR3 is made up of 14 amino acids. For the CDR3, the DNA is TGTGCCAGCACTCCCGGGAGACGGAACACTGAAGCTTTCTTT. This encodes CASTPGRRNTEAFF.

This clone was picked up a small number of times. J is TRBJ2-1 and V is TRBV5-6, with D tentatively TRBD2 (6 bases). Trimming left V 3 bases short and J 6 bases short, with 10 bases between. Germline values: CDR1 SGHDT, CDR2 YYEEEE. The CDR3 consists of 13 residues. The CDR3 loop is CASSYGTGNEQFF. The CDR3 DNA reads as TGTGCCAGCAGCTACGGGACTGGCAATGAGCAGTTCTTC.

This chain connects TRBV6-5 to TRBJ1-2; 7 bases match TRBD1. CDR1 is MNHEY and CDR2 is SVGAGI in the germline V gene. V was clipped by 4 bases and J by 4 bases; unmatched bases: 3. The CDR3 spans 13 residues. CDR3 DNA sequence: TGTGCCAGCAGTTTACAGGGGTCCTATGGCTACACCTTC. Translated, it gives CASSLQGSYGYTF.

The chain links TRBV11-3 to TRBJ2-3; D might be TRBD2 (6 bases). CDR1 SGHNT and CDR2 YENEEA come from the germline V gene. V shed 4 bases and J shed 1 base, with 18 bases lying between them. The CDR3 runs to 17 residues. For the CDR3, the DNA is TGTGCCAGCAGCTCCAGCAGTGGCGGGACTGGCACAGATACGCAGTATTTT. It specifies CASSSSSGGTGTDTQYF.

The chain has TRBV19 and TRBJ2-2; D possibly corresponds to TRBD1 (7 bases). Trimming took off 7 bases at V and 6 bases at J, with 15 bases between the two ends. The CDR3 has 14 amino acids. Germline V CDR1 and CDR2: LNHDA, SQIVND (reference sequence). The CDR3 coding sequence is TGTGCCAGTAAGGGTACCAGGGGGGCCGGGGAGCTGTTTTTT. Translating gives CASKGTRGAGELFF.

V and J are TRBV18 and TRBJ2-5; 10 bases match TRBD1. The CDR3 spans 14 residues. Per the germline V gene, CDR1 is KGHSH and CDR2 is LQKENI. Trimming took 4 bases from V and 4 from J; bases not matched to a gene: 3. The CDR3 region has the DNA TGTGCCAGCTCACGAGGACAGGGGGGAGAGACCCAGTACTTC. This gives the protein CASSRGQGGETQYF.

The chain joins TRBV7-3 to TRBJ2-1, with TRBD2 matching 10 bases. V dropped 5 bases and J dropped 7; count of bases not matched to a gene: 8. CDR3 length: 15 residues. Germline V gives CDR1 SGHTA, CDR2 FQGTGA. The CDR3 DNA reads as TGTGCCAGCAGCCCCCTAGCGGGAGTCCCTAATGAGCAGTTCTTC. Residues: CASSPLAGVPNEQFF.

This chain connects TRBV27 to TRBJ2-5, with D possibly matching TRBD2 (6 bases). The germline V gene has CDR1 MNHEY and CDR2 SMNVEV (reference sequence). The CDR3 loop spans 15 amino acids. The V end was cut by 6 bases, the J end by 1 base, with 15 bases between. In nucleotides, the CDR3 is TGTGCCAGCAGCCCTGTAGCGGTACGCCAAGAGACCCAGTACTTC. Translated, it gives CASSPVAVRQETQYF.

Remarks on this clone: The sample contains more than one DNA sequence encoding this CDR3. This chain joins TRBV5-1 and TRBJ1-1; 8 nucleotides line up with TRBD1. With 0 bases clipped from V and 3 bases from J, the junction kept 1 base outside the gene matches. The CDR3 has 14 amino acids. CDR1 SGHRS and CDR2 YFSETQ come from the germline V gene. The CDR3 here is CASSLGQGYTEAFF. CDR3 nucleotide sequence: TGCGCCAGCAGCTTGGGACAGGGGTACACTGAAGCTTTCTTT.

This chain connects TRBV5-1 to TRBJ2-5; TRBD1 matches at 9 bases. Germline V gene sequence: CDR1 SGHRS, CDR2 YFSETQ. The CDR3 has 18 residues. V was pared by 0 bases and J by 3 bases, with 12 bases of the junction left unmatched. As DNA, the CDR3 is TGCGCCAGCAGCTTGGGGTGGGGGACAGGGAAGTTCGAAGAGACCCAGTACTTC. Translating gives CASSLGWGTGKFEETQYF.

This chain uses TRBV5-1 with TRBJ1-1, with D maybe TRBD1 (6 bases). This CDR3 contains 18 residues. Trimming left V 0 bases short and J 6 bases short, with 24 bases between. Germline CDR1 SGHRS, CDR2 YFSETQ. The CDR3 sequence is CASSLDAGARESHPEAFF. The CDR3 nucleotides are TGCGCCAGCAGCTTGGACGCGGGGGCGCGGGAATCCCACCCTGAAGCTTTCTTT.

The chain is built from TRBV6-5 and TRBJ1-2; 7 positions match TRBD1. V lost 6 bases and J lost 2; bases outside the gene matches: 3. The germline V gene has CDR1 MNHEY and CDR2 SVGAGI. The CDR3 has 13 residues. The CDR3: CASSRGQNYGYTF. The CDR3 DNA reads as TGTGCCAGCAGCCGGGGACAGAACTATGGCTACACCTTC.